The subject of this entry is one T cell receptor (beta chain). Its cognate antigen is unknown. Terminally differentiated effector memory CD45RA+ cells were left out of the naive CD8 fraction, which was CD45RO-negative and positively selected for CCR7. Clones were sequenced by immunoSEQ multiplex PCR, and TCRdb holds only the in-frame ones, with some missing. Here the sample spans about 2.1 million clones, just under 95% being singletons. Germline values: CDR1 SGHTA, CDR2 FQGNSA. V dropped 0 bases and J dropped 1 base, with 11 bases sitting between them. There are 16 residues in the CDR3. The sample comes from a study of shared clonotypes between healthy human individuals. Findings of the study overall: In contrast to clonotypes shared by all four donors, non-shared clonotypes had lower generation probabilities.

This clonotype was sampled from a man aged 18 to 35 in good health. Some clones in this sample may be carry-over from other donors' samples. Sequencing was carried out using naive CD8+ T cells from PBMCs. J is TRBJ2-3 and V is TRBV7-2; a weak D match, TRBD2 (5 bases). CDR3 sequence (DNA): TGTGCCAGCAGCTTAGCGCGGGCACTTGGCACAGATACGCAGTATTTT. Encoded protein: CASSLARALGTDTQYF.